The source of this T cell receptor (beta chain) is a study of blood T cell repertoires in COVID-19. The wider study: Whether acute or convalescent, the COVID-19 samples came from the United States, Italy and Spain.

V was clipped by 0 bases and J by 10 bases; unmatched bases: 4. Germline V lookup: CDR1 MNHEY, CDR2 SVGAGI. CDR3 length: 15 residues. This clone showed up just a few times. In the same sample, other DNA sequences code for this CDR3. In the original analysis: Amplification of reference gene primers was used by the study to estimate nucleated cell counts. The protocol was immunoSEQ multiplex PCR, while the TCRdb copy is restricted to in-frame clones and leaves out a portion. V and J calls and clone size are given by that table; D and trimming were obtained from the DNA. The sample carries 100,000 or so clones, about 86% recorded once.

The TCR comes from a woman aged 55-70 years in a cohort sampled during active or convalescent COVID-19. The source material was peripheral blood. V and J are TRBV6-5 and TRBJ1-6, with 9 nucleotides matching TRBD1. The CDR3 coding sequence is TGTGCCAGCAGTTACTCCGGGACAGGGAACTCACCCCTCCACTTT. This gives the protein CASSYSGTGNSPLHF.